A selection of T cell receptor beta chains follows, all from one sample in a study of T cells in Graves' hyperthyroidism and ophthalmopathy. TCRdb reprocessed the multiplex PCR reads via MiXCR and lists one record per CDR3 protein. This sample has a few hundred thousand distinct CDR3 sequences, with 14% found just once. Sequenced: blood. These receptors all come from a woman aged 30 to 39 with Graves' ophthalmopathy. The CDR3 runs from the conserved cysteine through the conserved F or W. Each record gives: D gene, J gene, clone size, V gene, CDR3 length, CDR3 DNA, CDR3 protein. A D gene is named only where the DNA matches it firmly. Only part of the rows carry a size: once, few, many, or a class if the clone is expanded.

D: -
J: TRBJ2-7
size: many
V: TRBV2
length: 13
DNA: TGTGCCAGCAGTGAAGCGAATAGTCGCGAGCAGTACTTC
CDR3: CASSEANSREQYF

D: -
J: TRBJ2-4
size: few
V: TRBV19
length: 18
DNA: TGTGCCAGTAGTATGATGTCTGGGGGGAGCCTAGCCAAAAACATTCAGTACTTC
CDR3: CASSMMSGGSLAKNIQYF

D: TRBD1
J: TRBJ2-7
size: many
V: TRBV28
length: 12
DNA: TGTGCCAGCAGCGGGGACAGGGACGAGCAGTACTTC
CDR3: CASSGDRDEQYF

D: -
J: TRBJ1-2
size: -
V: TRBV20-1
length: 12
DNA: TGCAGTGCTAGTTCGGGGGTAATTGGCTACACCTTC
CDR3: CSASSGVIGYTF

D: TRBD2
J: TRBJ2-1
size: few
V: TRBV19
length: 14
DNA: TGTGCCAGTATCAATCTAGCGGGGGGGAATGAGCAGTTCTTC
CDR3: CASINLAGGNEQFF

D: -
J: TRBJ2-1
size: many
V: TRBV7-2
length: 13
DNA: TGTGCCAGCAGCTTATTAGGGGTGAATGAGCAGTTCTTC
CDR3: CASSLLGVNEQFF

D: -
J: TRBJ2-2
size: -
V: TRBV19
length: 17
DNA: TGTGCCAGTACTAAACTACAGGGACCAACGAACACCGGGGAGCTGTTTTTT
CDR3: CASTKLQGPTNTGELFF

D: -
J: TRBJ2-7
size: many
V: TRBV7-3
length: 16
DNA: TGTGCCAGCAGCTTACATTATATTGGCCGTGCCTACGAGCAGTACTTC
CDR3: CASSLHYIGRAYEQYF

D: -
J: TRBJ2-3
size: many
V: TRBV20-1
length: 13
DNA: TGCAGTGCTAGAGCGGATAGCACAGATACGCAGTATTTT
CDR3: CSARADSTDTQYF

D: -
J: TRBJ2-5
size: many
V: TRBV24-1
length: 14
DNA: TGTGCCACCAGTGATTTTGGCACGCGGGAGACCCAGTACTTC
CDR3: CATSDFGTRETQYF

D: TRBD1
J: TRBJ1-1
size: few
V: TRBV4-2
length: 16
DNA: TGTGCCAGCAGCCGGAACGCAGGGGGGGCAGGCACTGAAGCTTTCTTT
CDR3: CASSRNAGGAGTEAFF

D: -
J: TRBJ1-3
size: many
V: TRBV15
length: 10
DNA: TGTGCCACCAGCCCGGACACCATATATTTT
CDR3: CATSPDTIYF

D: TRBD1
J: TRBJ1-1
size: many
V: TRBV30
length: 13
DNA: TGTGCCTGGAGTGTAGTCAGGGGGACTGAAGCTTTCTTT
CDR3: CAWSVVRGTEAFF

D: -
J: TRBJ1-2
size: many
V: TRBV27
length: 15
DNA: TGTGCCAGCAGTCCAGTGGTAGGGACGGGCTATGGCTACACCTTC
CDR3: CASSPVVGTGYGYTF

D: -
J: TRBJ1-1
size: many
V: TRBV12-3/TRBV12-4
length: 11
DNA: TGTGCCAGTTCCAGGGCCGCTGAAGCTTTCTTT
CDR3: CASSRAAEAFF

D: -
J: TRBJ1-1
size: few
V: TRBV2
length: 14
DNA: TGTGCCAGCGTGGGTCGGCAGCATGGCACTGAAGCTTTCTTT
CDR3: CASVGRQHGTEAFF

D: -
J: TRBJ2-5
size: -
V: TRBV11-3
length: 15
DNA: TGTGCCAGCAGCTTCCTCAACAGGCAAATTAGGACCCAGTACTTC
CDR3: CASSFLNRQIRTQYF

D: TRBD2
J: TRBJ2-3
size: few
V: TRBV7-8
length: 16
DNA: TGTGCCAGCAGCTTGAGAGCGGGAGGCCCCCCAGATACGCAGTATTTT
CDR3: CASSLRAGGPPDTQYF

D: -
J: TRBJ1-5
size: -
V: TRBV24-1
length: 13
DNA: TGTGCCACCAGTGATGCTTCGTGGCAGCCCCAGCATTTT
CDR3: CATSDASWQPQHF

D: TRBD1
J: TRBJ2-6
size: -
V: TRBV11-3
length: 18
DNA: TGTGCCAGCAGCATAATGACAGGGGGTGGGTCTGGGGCCAACGTCCTGACTTTC
CDR3: CASSIMTGGGSGANVLTF

D: -
J: TRBJ2-7
size: many
V: TRBV7-8
length: 17
DNA: TGTGCCAGCAGCTTACTGGGCAGGACCCTCTCCTCCTACGAGCAGTACTTC
CDR3: CASSLLGRTLSSYEQYF

D: -
J: TRBJ1-1
size: many
V: TRBV6-1
length: 13
DNA: TGTGCCAGCAGTGAGAGGGGAGGACAGGAAGCTTTCTTT
CDR3: CASSERGGQEAFF